This TCR beta chain emerged from a study of T-cell reconstitution after alpha-beta-depleted transplantation in children. Findings and limits, study-wide: One year after transplant, T-cell counts and diversity came mostly from newly produced T cells.

TCRbeta library construction was performed incorporating unique molecular identifiers. TCRdb used MiXCR to reprocess the PCR reads, holding one entry per CDR3 protein. The sample lists about 540,000 distinct CDR3 sequences; about a quarter were seen once. V shed 5 bases and J shed 1 base, with 11 bases lying between them. Per the germline V gene, CDR1 is KGHDR and CDR2 is SFDVKD. This CDR3 has 15 residues. Of note for this clonotype: The antigen remains undetermined.

The sequenced sample was PBMCs, obtained before TCRalphabeta/CD19-depleted stem cell transplant. The TCR sequence derives from a boy under three years old with Wiskott-Aldrich syndrome, due to receive a stem cell transplant. The rearrangement joins TRBV24-1 to TRBJ2-1; perhaps D is TRBD1 or TRBD2 (5 bases each). CDR3 nucleotide sequence: TGTGCCACCAGTGCTCCGGGGCCTTCCTACAATGAGCAGTTCTTC. It codes for CATSAPGPSYNEQFF.